This is a list of T cell receptor beta chains from one sample in a study of regulatory T cells in long-lasting Graves disease. TCRdb ran MiXCR on the multiplex PCR reads and lists one entry per CDR3 protein. The table lists 580,000 or so distinct CDR3 sequences, around 16% of them singletons. These data were likewise used in another study, on T cells in Graves' hyperthyroidism and ophthalmopathy.

This material consisted of peripheral blood mononuclear cells (PBMCs), taken at new diagnosis, from a patient treated with antithyroid drugs. The receptors stem from a man between 18 and 35 years old with Graves disease. The CDR3 runs from the conserved cysteine through the conserved F or W. Each record gives: clone size, J gene, V gene, D gene, CDR3 protein, CDR3 DNA. D genes are given only for firm matches. Where a row states a size, it is once, few, many or the class of an expanded clone; other rows omit it.

clone_size: many
j_call: TRBJ2-2
v_call: TRBV20-1
d_call: NA
cdr3_aa: CSASLASTGELFF
cdr3_nt: TGCAGTGCTAGCTTAGCGTCGACCGGGGAGCTGTTTTTT

clone_size: NA
j_call: TRBJ1-4
v_call: TRBV5-1
d_call: NA
cdr3_aa: CASSPETGINEKLFF
cdr3_nt: TGCGCCAGCAGCCCCGAGACAGGCATTAATGAAAAACTGTTTTTT

clone_size: NA
j_call: TRBJ2-7
v_call: TRBV28
d_call: TRBD2
cdr3_aa: CASSITGLAIYEQYF
cdr3_nt: TGTGCCAGCAGTATTACGGGACTAGCGATATACGAGCAGTACTTC

clone_size: many
j_call: TRBJ2-1
v_call: TRBV7-9
d_call: NA
cdr3_aa: CASSLGVRFGYNEQFF
cdr3_nt: TGTGCCAGCAGCTTAGGAGTAAGGTTTGGGTACAATGAGCAGTTCTTC

clone_size: many
j_call: TRBJ2-7
v_call: TRBV12-5
d_call: TRBD2
cdr3_aa: CASGLELGTSVSYEQYF
cdr3_nt: TGTGCTAGTGGTTTGGAGCTCGGGACTAGCGTCTCCTACGAGCAGTACTTC

clone_size: NA
j_call: TRBJ1-1
v_call: TRBV19
d_call: NA
cdr3_aa: CASSMDMPNTEAFF
cdr3_nt: TGTGCCAGTAGTATGGACATGCCTAACACTGAAGCTTTCTTT

clone_size: many
j_call: TRBJ2-5
v_call: TRBV2
d_call: NA
cdr3_aa: CASSGHPRETQYF
cdr3_nt: TGTGCCAGCAGTGGGCACCCCCGGGAGACCCAGTACTTC

clone_size: NA
j_call: TRBJ1-2
v_call: TRBV12-3/TRBV12-4
d_call: NA
cdr3_aa: CASGGRQGMMDGYTF
cdr3_nt: TGTGCCAGCGGCGGCCGTCAGGGGATGATGGATGGCTACACCTTC

clone_size: few
j_call: TRBJ1-4
v_call: TRBV27
d_call: NA
cdr3_aa: CASRNTKGPTNEKLFF
cdr3_nt: TGTGCCAGCAGGAACACTAAGGGTCCAACTAATGAAAAACTGTTTTTT

clone_size: many
j_call: TRBJ1-6
v_call: TRBV10-3
d_call: TRBD1
cdr3_aa: CAISVDRGPLHF
cdr3_nt: TGTGCCATCAGTGTTGACAGGGGACCCCTCCACTTT

clone_size: NA
j_call: TRBJ1-3
v_call: TRBV30
d_call: TRBD1
cdr3_aa: CAWSRFRDSFSFPGNTIYF
cdr3_nt: TGTGCCTGGAGCCGCTTCCGGGACAGCTTTTCCTTTCCTGGAAACACCATATATTTT

clone_size: many
j_call: TRBJ2-1
v_call: TRBV6-1
d_call: TRBD2
cdr3_aa: CASSFVGGSSSYNEQFF
cdr3_nt: TGTGCCAGCAGCTTCGTGGGGGGGTCCAGCTCCTACAATGAGCAGTTCTTC

clone_size: NA
j_call: TRBJ2-7
v_call: TRBV28
d_call: TRBD1
cdr3_aa: CARSLLGTGVEQYF
cdr3_nt: TGTGCCAGAAGTTTGCTCGGGACAGGGGTCGAGCAGTACTTC

clone_size: many
j_call: TRBJ1-1
v_call: TRBV7-2
d_call: TRBD1
cdr3_aa: CASSSIWGQGYLSDTEAFF
cdr3_nt: TGTGCCAGCAGCTCCATATGGGGACAGGGGTATTTGTCGGACACTGAAGCTTTCTTT

clone_size: many
j_call: TRBJ2-1
v_call: TRBV3-1
d_call: TRBD2
cdr3_aa: CASSQSGTYNEQFF
cdr3_nt: TGTGCCAGCAGCCAAAGCGGGACCTACAATGAGCAGTTCTTC

clone_size: few
j_call: TRBJ1-1
v_call: TRBV7-9
d_call: NA
cdr3_aa: CASSLVGRGGERNTEAFF
cdr3_nt: TGTGCCAGCAGCTTAGTGGGACGAGGAGGGGAGAGGAACACTGAAGCTTTCTTT

clone_size: NA
j_call: TRBJ1-5
v_call: TRBV6-1
d_call: TRBD1
cdr3_aa: CASSEETGSNQPQHF
cdr3_nt: TGTGCCAGCAGTGAGGAGACAGGGAGCAATCAGCCCCAGCATTTT

clone_size: NA
j_call: TRBJ1-2
v_call: TRBV7-8
d_call: NA
cdr3_aa: CASSKGRTLYGYTF
cdr3_nt: TGTGCCAGCAGCAAGGGACGGACTCTCTATGGCTACACCTTC